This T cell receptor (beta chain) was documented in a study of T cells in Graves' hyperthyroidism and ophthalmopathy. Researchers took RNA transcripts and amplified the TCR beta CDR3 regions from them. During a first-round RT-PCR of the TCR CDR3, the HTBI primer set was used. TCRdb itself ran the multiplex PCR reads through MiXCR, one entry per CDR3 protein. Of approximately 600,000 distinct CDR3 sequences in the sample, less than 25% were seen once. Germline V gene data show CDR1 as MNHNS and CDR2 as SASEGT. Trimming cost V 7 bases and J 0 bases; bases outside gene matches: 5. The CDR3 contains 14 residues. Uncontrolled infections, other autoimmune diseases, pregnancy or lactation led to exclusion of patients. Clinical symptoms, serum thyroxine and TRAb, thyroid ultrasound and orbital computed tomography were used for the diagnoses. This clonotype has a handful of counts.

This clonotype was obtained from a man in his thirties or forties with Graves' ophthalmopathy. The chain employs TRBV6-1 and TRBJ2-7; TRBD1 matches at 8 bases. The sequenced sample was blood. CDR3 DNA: TGTGCCAGCATTGGACAGGGATTCTCCTACGAGCAGTACTTC. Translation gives CASIGQGFSYEQYF.